One T cell receptor beta chain is described in this entry. No cognate antigen has been identified for it. Base qualities are missing; no much larger clone stands one base away. The immunoSEQ Assay, a bias-controlled multiplex PCR, was used to amplify TCRbeta CDR3 regions from genomic DNA. The paper's processing steps were these. Within the assay, amplification of reference gene primers was used to estimate how many nucleated cells each sample contained. To quantify the absolute abundance of each unique TCRbeta CDR3 rearrangement, sequence reads were collapsed and filtered. For each sample, productive Simpson clonality was calculated as the square root of Simpson's diversity index across productive rearrangements. TCRdb carries this immuneACCESS record with in-frame sequences only. Its versions omit some clonotypes, under half of them owing to an unresolved V gene in the studies checked, with the rest unexplained. V and J calls and clone size are given by that table; D and trimming were obtained from the DNA. For this sample there are 100,000 to 150,000 clones; about 82% appear just once. The top ten hold approximately 5% of the sample.

The record originates from a study of blood T cell repertoires in COVID-19 (dated by TCRdb to the early 2020s). Describing the broader study: Samples covering the acute and convalescent phases of COVID-19 were provided by collaborators in the United States, Italy and Spain. A de-identified subject ID, COVID-19 status, age in years and sex were almost always included in the sample metadata. The prospective study material was composed of cDNA or gDNA derived from T cells, B-cell-depleted T cells, or PBMCs. Samples came from the ongoing ImmuneRACE study (first 160 participants) plus 1,254 subjects from 6 global collaborators. The repertoires were released in a freely available public database intended as a resource for research on the immune response to SARS-CoV-2. HLA class I and class II types, where available, came from metadata supplied by the sample provider rather than from assay-based typing. The dataset comprised deeply sampled blood TCRbeta repertoires from subjects exposed to, actively infected with, or recovered from COVID-19. Points the paper makes about the study in general: The amount of clinical and demographic metadata varied by source and participant and was provided uncurated.

CDR1 and CDR2 are drawn from the germline V gene: SGHTA, FQGTGA. Counted from cysteine to phenylalanine, this CDR3 has 13 amino acids. Kept here is only the CDR3 DNA, which spans 39 bases and is read in frame from base 1. V loses 5 bases, J loses 6 bases, and the germline ends lie 13 bases apart. Collaborating institutions collected whole blood in K2EDTA tubes following their own protocols. For TCRbeta analysis, collaborator samples were shipped as frozen whole blood, as isolated PBMCs, or as DNA extracted from either sample type. The chain links TRBV7-3 with TRBJ1-1, with the D gene uncertain. The TCR originated in a human donor in a cohort sampled during active COVID-19. Sequencing was performed on peripheral blood. The CDR3 protein: CASSIKINSEAFF. The sequence in DNA is TGTGCCAGCAGCATAAAGATTAACTCTGAAGCTTTCTTT.